Sequencing of this T cell receptor (beta chain) was carried out in a study of early T cells in non-severe SARS-CoV-2 infection (dated by TCRdb to the early 2020s). Background for the entire study: TCR sequencing used bulk RNA from unsorted whole blood, so alpha and beta chains could not be paired. What the research found in general, with its limitations: VDJdb matching was skewed toward anti-spike CD8 responses and likely underestimated virus-specific expansions, missing private and CD4 specificities.

Libraries were built with 5' RACE. The sample was run on a NextSeq 500. The TCR library protocol attached unique molecular identifiers to individual cDNA molecules to correct for sequencing error and PCR bias. Both TCR alpha and beta chains were sequenced, and tight co-correlation was observed between alpha and beta sequence abundances in each sample. The paper's data handling went like this. Decombinator V4 was used to perform V gene, J gene and CDR3 annotation of TCR sequences. Expanded TCRs were defined as changing significantly between any two time points under a Poisson model with p below 0.0001. TCR abundances were normalised to the total number of TCRs sequenced per sample and expressed as counts per million. TRAV1-2 paired with TRAJ12, TRAJ20 or TRAJ33 defined MAIT TCRs, while TRAV10 paired with TRAJ18 defined iNKT TCRs. VDJdb, accessed 1 November 2021, was searched for CMV, EBV and SARS-CoV-2 annotated TCRs, excluding TCRs annotated for multiple antigens. Using fastp trimming at Q25 and MiXCR clonotype assembly, TCRdb reanalyzed the public sequencing data and kept in-frame beta chains. Here each entry gathers all rows of one CDR3 protein and keeps the most common genes and DNA. The V and J calls reflect TCRdb's pipeline rather than the authors' work. The table for this sample lists 80,000 to 95,000 distinct CDR3 sequences; about 15% of them were counted only once. The top ten constitute around 0.5% of the sample.

Set within a cohort of healthcare workers in London, UK, this nested case-control study involved weekly PCR testing of nasopharyngeal swabs along with blood sampling. Between 23 and 31 March 2020, the week of the UK lockdown, healthcare workers were enrolled and then followed up weekly for as long as 16 weeks. Only a few counts were recorded for this clonotype. Its cognate antigen has yet to be identified. No much larger clonotype is one base removed from it; base qualities were not supplied. Taken from cysteine to phenylalanine, the CDR3 has 16 residues. Only CDR3 DNA remains: 48 bases, in frame from the first base. Deletion took 2 bases off V and 4 bases off J, with a span of 17 bases between the germline ends. CDR1 and CDR2 (SGHTA, FQGNSA) derive from the germline V gene.

Sequencing was carried out using whole blood. This clonotype originated in an adult who was a healthcare worker with PCR-confirmed SARS-CoV-2 infection or an uninfected control (not recorded which). The chain employs TRBV7-2 and TRBJ1-2, and perhaps TRBD1 as D gene, on 5 matching bases. The encoded CDR3 is CASSLIGRGRTYGYTF. The DNA sequence reads TGTGCCAGCAGCTTAATAGGTCGGGGGAGGACCTATGGCTACACCTTC. Reference TRBV7-2 and TRBJ1-2 genes cover what lies past the CDR3, so the full variable domain is GAGVSQSPSNKVTEKGKDVELRCDPISGHTALYWYRQSLGQGLEFLIYFQGNSAPDKSGLPSDRFSAERTGGSVSTLTIQRTQQEDSAVYLCASSLIGRGRTYGYTFGSGTRLTVV.